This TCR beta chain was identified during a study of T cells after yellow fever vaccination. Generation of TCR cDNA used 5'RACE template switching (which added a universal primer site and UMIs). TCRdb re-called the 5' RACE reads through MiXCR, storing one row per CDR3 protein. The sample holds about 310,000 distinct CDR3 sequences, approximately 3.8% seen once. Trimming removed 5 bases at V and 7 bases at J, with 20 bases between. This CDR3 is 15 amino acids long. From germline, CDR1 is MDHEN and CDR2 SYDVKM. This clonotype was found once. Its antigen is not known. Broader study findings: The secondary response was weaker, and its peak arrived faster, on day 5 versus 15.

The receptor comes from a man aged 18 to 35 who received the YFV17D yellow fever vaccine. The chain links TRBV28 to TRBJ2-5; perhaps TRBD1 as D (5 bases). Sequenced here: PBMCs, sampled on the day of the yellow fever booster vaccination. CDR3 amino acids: CASSQIRTSGWTQYF. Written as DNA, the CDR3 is TGTGCCAGCAGTCAGATTCGGACATCTGGGTGGACCCAGTACTTC.